This T cell receptor (beta chain) is from a study of Graves' ophthalmopathy and Graves' hyperthyroidism (dated by TCRdb to between 2017 and 2018). With regard to the full study: Stable hyperthyroidism was defined as no progression to ophthalmopathy within 18 months of follow-up. TCR beta repertoire signatures were used to distinguish Graves' ophthalmopathy from Graves' hyperthyroidism and to predict progression to ophthalmopathy. In total, under 150 blood samples were TCR-sequenced: approximately 42 ophthalmopathy, over 70 hyperthyroidism and some 17 hyperthyroidism-to-ophthalmopathy patients. A discovery set of about 99 patients (43 ophthalmopathy, 55 to 65 stable hyperthyroidism) was enrolled to explore V-J signatures distinguishing ophthalmopathy from hyperthyroidism. For independent validation, a separate cohort was made up of 18 to 20 hyperthyroidism patients plus 17 patients who later progressed from hyperthyroidism to ophthalmopathy. In over 5 hyperthyroidism patients, the T-cell repertoires found in thyroid tissue were compared with those found in blood. Following sample collection, hyperthyroidism patients were given methimazole at a starting dose of 30 mg daily, and ophthalmopathy patients were given high-dose intravenous methylprednisolone.

What the study reported, not specific to this receptor: Most expanded thyroid clonotypes with a frequency above 0.001 also appeared in blood, which suggests that blood repertoires may reflect the immune response in the thyroid. Sample size was not statistically predetermined, and group allocation was not concealed from the investigators. In validation, the model predicted ophthalmopathy progression with about 70% sensitivity and 72.22% specificity; about a dozen predicted patients were CT-confirmed with GO in a median of approximately six months. In cross-validation, the 13-signature model distinguished ophthalmopathy from stable hyperthyroidism with 85% to 90% sensitivity and around 81% specificity, and in the test set the corresponding values were approximately 80% and 75%.

For repertoire sequencing, the TCR beta CDR3 regions were amplified from RNA transcripts. HTBI primers and the Qiagen OneStep RT-PCR kit were used in a first-round RT-PCR, which was followed by a second-round multiplex PCR, size selection and purification. The libraries underwent paired-end sequencing with 100 bp reads on an Illumina HiSeq2000. In the source study's methods: Reads were processed with SOAPnuke, discarding reads with adapters, uncalled bases, mean Phred below 15, or no exact constant-primer or identifier match. COPE v1.2.5 was used to merge the high-quality paired reads. Unique nucleotide sequences were defined as clonotypes and aligned to IMGT TRB V, D and J references using MiTCR v1.1. Analysis was restricted to V-J combinations with a frequency above 0.0001, which covered 99.2% of repertoires. For each V-J combination, a TCR clonal expansion and chaos score was defined as F50 clonal expansion divided by the chaos observed in the TCRdist matrix. Welch's t-statistics and random forest were used to reduce the features to 13 V-J combinations, which were then used as input to a naive Bayes classifier. Thyroid-blood repertoire similarity was quantified with the Morisita-Horn index. The public sequencing data were trimmed at Q25 with fastp and processed into clonotypes with MiXCR by TCRdb, which kept only in-frame beta chains. Identical CDR3 protein sequences are pooled into one entry, listed with their most common genes and DNA. For this entry, the V and J calls and clone size follow TCRdb and not the study's own pipeline. Counted in this sample were roughly 1.1 million distinct CDR3 sequences; roughly two fifths of them appeared once. Together, the top ten hold roughly 10% of the sample.

Hyperthyroidism patients were newly diagnosed, were aged 18 to 65 years, and had a disease duration under 2 months. Anyone with other autoimmune diseases, uncontrolled infections, pregnancy or lactation was excluded from the study. Diagnosis relied on clinical symptoms, serum thyroxine, TRAb, thyroid ultrasound and orbital computed tomography. Total RNA was extracted using Trizol reagent, and RNA quality was checked on an Agilent 2100 Bioanalyzer. According to the germline V gene, CDR1 reads MNHEY and CDR2 reads SVGAGI. V is cut by 7 bases and J by 1 base, and the space between the germline ends is 16 bases. There are 15 amino acids in the CDR3, from cysteine to phenylalanine inclusive. Just CDR3 DNA is preserved here, 45 bases in frame from base 1. Notes on this clonotype: Its cognate antigen has yet to be identified. Base-call qualities are not available, and no considerably larger clone is one nucleotide away.

Sequencing used peripheral blood or thyroid tissue (not recorded which). The TCR sequence derives from an adult man with Graves' hyperthyroidism. The chain uses TRBV6-5 and TRBJ2-5, and possibly TRBD1, on 6 matching bases. The CDR3 reads CASTTGWVGQETQYF. The nucleotides are TGTGCCAGCACAACAGGGTGGGTGGGCCAAGAGACCCAGTACTTC.